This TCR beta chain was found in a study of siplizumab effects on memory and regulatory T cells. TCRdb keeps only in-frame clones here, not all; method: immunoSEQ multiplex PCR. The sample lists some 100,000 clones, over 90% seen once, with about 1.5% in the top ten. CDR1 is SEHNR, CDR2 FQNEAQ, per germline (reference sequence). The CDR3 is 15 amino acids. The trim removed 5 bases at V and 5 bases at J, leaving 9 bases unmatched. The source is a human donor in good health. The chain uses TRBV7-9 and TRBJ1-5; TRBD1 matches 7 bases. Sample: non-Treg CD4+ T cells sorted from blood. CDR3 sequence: CASSHQGDRDQPQHF. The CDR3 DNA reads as TGTGCCAGCAGCCATCAGGGGGATAGGGATCAGCCCCAGCATTTT.